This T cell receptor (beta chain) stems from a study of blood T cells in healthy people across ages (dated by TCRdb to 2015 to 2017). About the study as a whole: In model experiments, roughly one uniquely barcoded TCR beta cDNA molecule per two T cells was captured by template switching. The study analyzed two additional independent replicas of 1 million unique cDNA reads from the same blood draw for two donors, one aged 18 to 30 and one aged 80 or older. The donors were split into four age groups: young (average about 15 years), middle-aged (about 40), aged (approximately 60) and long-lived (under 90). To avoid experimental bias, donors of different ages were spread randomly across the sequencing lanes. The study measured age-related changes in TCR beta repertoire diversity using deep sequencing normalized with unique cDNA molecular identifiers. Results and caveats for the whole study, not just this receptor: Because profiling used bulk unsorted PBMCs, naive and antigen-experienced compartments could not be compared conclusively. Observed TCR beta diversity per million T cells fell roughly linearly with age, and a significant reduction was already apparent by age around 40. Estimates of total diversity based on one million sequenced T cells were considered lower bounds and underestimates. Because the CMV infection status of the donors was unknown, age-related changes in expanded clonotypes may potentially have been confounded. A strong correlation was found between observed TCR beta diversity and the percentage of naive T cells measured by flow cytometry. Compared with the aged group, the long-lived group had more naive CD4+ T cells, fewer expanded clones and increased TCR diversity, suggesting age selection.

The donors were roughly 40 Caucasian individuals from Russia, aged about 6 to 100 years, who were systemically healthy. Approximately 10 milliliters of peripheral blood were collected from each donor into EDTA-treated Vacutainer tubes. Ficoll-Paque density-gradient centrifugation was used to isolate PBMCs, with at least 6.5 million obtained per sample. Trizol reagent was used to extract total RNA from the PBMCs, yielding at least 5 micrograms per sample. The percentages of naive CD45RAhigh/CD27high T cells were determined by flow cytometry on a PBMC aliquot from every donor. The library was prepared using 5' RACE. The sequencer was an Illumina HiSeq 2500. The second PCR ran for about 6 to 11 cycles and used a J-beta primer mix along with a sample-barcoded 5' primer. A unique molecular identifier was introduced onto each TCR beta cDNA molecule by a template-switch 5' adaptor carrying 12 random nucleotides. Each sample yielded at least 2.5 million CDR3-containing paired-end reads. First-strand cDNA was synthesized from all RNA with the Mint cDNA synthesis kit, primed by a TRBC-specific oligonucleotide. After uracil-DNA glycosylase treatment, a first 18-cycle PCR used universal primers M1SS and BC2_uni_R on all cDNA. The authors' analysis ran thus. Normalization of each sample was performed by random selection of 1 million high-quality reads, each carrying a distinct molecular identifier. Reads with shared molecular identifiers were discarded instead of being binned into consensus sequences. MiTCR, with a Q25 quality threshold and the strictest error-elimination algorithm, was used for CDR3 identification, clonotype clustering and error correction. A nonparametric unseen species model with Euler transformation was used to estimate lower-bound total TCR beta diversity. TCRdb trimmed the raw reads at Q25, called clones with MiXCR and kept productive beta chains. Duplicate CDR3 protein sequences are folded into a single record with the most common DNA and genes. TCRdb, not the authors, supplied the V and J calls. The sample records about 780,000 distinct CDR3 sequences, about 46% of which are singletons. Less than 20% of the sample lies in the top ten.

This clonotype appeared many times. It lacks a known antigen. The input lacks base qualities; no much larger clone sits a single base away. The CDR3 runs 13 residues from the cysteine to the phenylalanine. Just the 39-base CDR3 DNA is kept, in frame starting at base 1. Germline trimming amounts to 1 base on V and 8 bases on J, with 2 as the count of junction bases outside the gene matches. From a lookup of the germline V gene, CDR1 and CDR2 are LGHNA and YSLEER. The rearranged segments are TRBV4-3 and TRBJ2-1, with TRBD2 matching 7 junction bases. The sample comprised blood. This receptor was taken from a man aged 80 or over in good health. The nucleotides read TGCGCCAGCAGCCAAGGGACTAGATATGAGCAGTTCTTC. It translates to CASSQGTRYEQFF.